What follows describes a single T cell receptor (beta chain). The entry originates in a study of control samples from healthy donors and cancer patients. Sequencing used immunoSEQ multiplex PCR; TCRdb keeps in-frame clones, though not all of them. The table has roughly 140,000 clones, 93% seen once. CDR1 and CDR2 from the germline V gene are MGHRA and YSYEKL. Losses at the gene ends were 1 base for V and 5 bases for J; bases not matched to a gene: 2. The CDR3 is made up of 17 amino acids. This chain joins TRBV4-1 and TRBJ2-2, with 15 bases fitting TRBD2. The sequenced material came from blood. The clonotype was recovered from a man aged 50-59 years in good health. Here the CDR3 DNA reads TGCGCCAGCAGCCAAGCAGGGACTAGCGGGAGGACCGGGGAGCTGTTTTTT. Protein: CASSQAGTSGRTGELFF.